One sample yielded the 17 T cell receptor beta chains listed below, sequenced in a study of CD8+ T cells in alopecia areata. Following extraction, RNA underwent reverse transcription to cDNA, which served as the sequencing template. TCRdb keeps only in-frame clones here, not all; method: immunoSEQ multiplex PCR. The sample holds 80,000 to 95,000 clones, roughly 45% seen once. Indicated treatment: oral pan-JAK inhibitor, 5-10 mg twice daily. Sequencing used CD8+ T cells sorted from blood, obtained at week 24, from a patient treated with tofacitinib. The receptor set was obtained from a human donor with alopecia areata.

The V and J genes are TRBV4-2 and TRBJ2-5; tentatively, D is TRBD2 (5 bases). Germline V lookup: CDR1 LGHNA, CDR2 YNFKEQ. Between the trimmed V and J ends, which lost 0 bases and 1 base, there was a span of 12 bases. The CDR3 runs 16 residues. CDR3 sequence reads: CASSQEGSGVQETQYF. CDR3 DNA: TGTGCCAGCAGCCAAGAAGGATCCGGGGTCCAAGAGACCCAGTACTTC.

This clone was counted between two and nine times. The genes are TRBV21-1 and TRBJ2-7; the table's D gene call, TRBD2, was not cross checked with the DNA. TRBV21-1 is noted as a pseudogene. The CDR3 has 14 amino acids. The CDR3 nucleotides are TGTGCCAGCAGTTGGACTAGGAGCTCCTACGAGCAGTACTTC. Its translation: CASSWTRSSYEQYF.

This sequence joins TRBV9 and TRBJ1-2; D not resolved. The ends were cut back, 6 bases at V and 8 bases at J, with 11 bases in the middle. This CDR3 contains 11 residues. Germline V gene data show CDR1 as SGDLS and CDR2 as YYNGEE. CDR3 sequence: CASNGIRGYTF. The CDR3 region has the DNA TGTGCCAGCAACGGGATACGAGGCTACACCTTC.

The V call is TRBV6-1, the J call TRBJ1-1, with D possibly being TRBD1 (6 bases). Trimming took 6 bases from V and 11 from J, leaving 13 bases between them. Germline assignment: CDR1 MNHNS and CDR2 SASEGT. There are 11 residues in the CDR3. The CDR3 bases are TGTGCCAGCAGACCAGGGGCTTCGGCTTTCTTT. Amino acids: CASRPGASAFF.

The chain recombines TRBV2 with TRBJ2-4, with no clear D. V was trimmed by 2 bases and J by 3 bases, leaving 8 bases between them. The germline gives CDR1 SNHLY, CDR2 FYNNEI. The CDR3 is 14 amino acids. This chain's CDR3 is CASSESYGKNIQYF. DNA for the CDR3: TGTGCCAGCAGTGAAAGTTATGGCAAAAACATTCAGTACTTC. Full variable domain (missing parts from reference TRBV2 and TRBJ2-4): EPEVTQTPSHQVTQMGQEVILRCVPISNHLYFYWYRQILGQKVEFLVSFYNNEISEKSEIFDDQFSVERPDGSNFTLKIRSTKLEDSAMYFCASSESYGKNIQYFGAGTRLSVL.

In the case of this clone: A single base is all that separates this from a far larger clone, so a read error is likely. This specimen includes other DNA sequences encoding the same CDR3. The chain has TRBV7-3 and TRBJ2-1, with TRBD2 as a possible D gene (5 bases). The CDR3 spans 13 residues. The V gene lost 5 bases and the J gene lost 6 bases, with 11 bases spanning the gap. The germline gives CDR1 SGHTA, CDR2 FQGTGA. The CDR3 DNA reads TGTGCCAGCAGCCAAGAGGGTTCCAATGAGCAGTTCTTC. The encoded protein is CASSQEGSNEQFF.

V gene TRBV2 combines with J gene TRBJ1-1; D ambiguous. Germline V lookup: CDR1 SNHLY, CDR2 FYNNEI. This CDR3 spans 15 amino acids. V lost 2 bases and J lost 1, with 11 bases in between. In nucleotides, the CDR3 is TGTGCCAGCAGTGAATGGCCACTACGGAACACTGAAGCTTTCTTT. Residues: CASSEWPLRNTEAFF. Using reference TRBV2 and TRBJ1-1 for the parts outside the CDR3, the full variable domain is EPEVTQTPSHQVTQMGQEVILRCVPISNHLYFYWYRQILGQKVEFLVSFYNNEISEKSEIFDDQFSVERPDGSNFTLKIRSTKLEDSAMYFCASSEWPLRNTEAFFGQGTRLTVV.

This clone was found a few times. V is TRBV4-1 and J is TRBJ2-3, with a weak D call TRBD1 (7 bases). The V gene's germline CDR1 is MGHRA and CDR2 YSYEKL. V was cut by 5 bases and J by 6 bases, with 12 bases left in between. The CDR3 has 13 amino acids. The CDR3 sequence: CASSKGGQDTQYF. Here the CDR3 DNA reads TGCGCCAGCAGCAAGGGGGGACAGGATACGCAGTATTTT.

In this sample, this clone turned up a few times. The genes are TRBV4-2 and TRBJ2-5, with D hard to call. The V and J ends lost 3 bases and 0 bases respectively, with 2 bases between them. The CDR3 loop spans 12 amino acids. Germline loops: CDR1 LGHNA, CDR2 YNFKEQ. In DNA form, the CDR3 reads TGTGCCAGCAGCCAGAACCAAGAGACCCAGTACTTC. It encodes CASSQNQETQYF.

This clone appeared once. The gene calls are TRBV28 and TRBJ2-7, with D perhaps matching TRBD1 or TRBD2 (5 bases each). Germline loops: CDR1 MDHEN, CDR2 SYDVKM. V dropped 8 bases and J dropped 9 bases, with 20 bases sitting between them. The CDR3 has 13 amino acids. The CDR3 loop reads CASSNPGANPQYF. The CDR3 DNA reads as TGTGCCAGCTCGAACCCCGGGGCCAACCCGCAGTACTTC.

The chain links TRBV4-1 to TRBJ2-7; D may be TRBD2 (6 bases). Trimming shortened V by 1 base and J by 3 bases, and 13 bases separated the two germline ends. The CDR3 has 15 amino acids. Germline V gives CDR1 MGHRA, CDR2 YSYEKL. The CDR3 protein is CASSQAGDLIYEQYF. The CDR3, as DNA: TGCGCCAGCAGCCAAGCGGGGGACTTAATCTACGAGCAGTACTTC.

This clone was counted only a few times. The genes are TRBV6-5 and TRBJ2-7, with D uncertain. The germline V gene has CDR1 MNHEY and CDR2 SVGAGI. The CDR3 sequence is 12 residues long. Between the trimmed V and J ends, which lost 5 bases and 6 bases, there was a span of 11 bases. The CDR3 DNA sequence: TGTGCCAGCAGTCGAACTCACGGCGAGCAGTACTTC. It yields the protein CASSRTHGEQYF.

This chain connects TRBV5-4 to TRBJ1-1, with a tentative D call TRBD1 (5 bases). Trimming left V 0 bases short and J 5 bases short, with 11 bases between. The germline V gene encodes CDR1 SGHNT and CDR2 YYREEE (reference sequence). The CDR3 is 14 residues long. CDR3 amino acids: CASSLGGGNTEAFF. The DNA for the CDR3 is TGTGCCAGCAGCTTGGGGGGCGGGAATACTGAAGCTTTCTTT. Full variable domain (rest looked up from reference TRBV5-4 and TRBJ1-1): ETGVTQSPTHLIKTRGQQVTLRCSSQSGHNTVSWYQQALGQGPQFIFQYYREEENGRGNFPPRFSGLQFPNYSSELNVNALELDDSALYLCASSLGGGNTEAFFGQGTRLTVV.

Only a few counts were recorded for this clone. The rearrangement links TRBV4-3 to TRBJ2-7, with 8 bases fitting TRBD2. Losses at the gene ends were 1 base for V and 3 bases for J; bases not matched to a gene: 5. Germline CDR1 and CDR2: LGHNA and YSLEER. The CDR3 contains 15 residues. The CDR3 region is CASSQGRAGGYEQYF. The CDR3 nucleotides are TGCGCCAGCAGCCAAGGTAGGGCGGGAGGCTACGAGCAGTACTTC.

This clone has only a few counts. The chain has TRBV30 and TRBJ2-1; TRBD2 aligns across 7 bases. V shed 7 bases and J 5 bases; nucleotides not matched to a gene: 11. The germline V gene encodes CDR1 GTSNPN and CDR2 SVGIG (reference sequence). The CDR3 is 14 residues long. CDR3 coding DNA: TGTGCCTTTATACAGGCTAGCGGTGACAATGAGCAGTTCTTC. Amino acids: CAFIQASGDNEQFF.

This clone occurred a few times. The chain carries TRBV25-1 and TRBJ2-5, with TRBD1 matching over 10 bases. Germline CDR1 and CDR2: MGHDK and SYGVNS. V lost 4 bases to trimming and J lost 7 bases; unmatched junction nucleotides: 3. The CDR3 runs 13 residues. The CDR3 nucleotides read TGTGCCAGCAGTGTAGGGACAGGGGCGACCCAGTACTTC. Encoded protein: CASSVGTGATQYF. The full variable domain, with the rest looked up from reference TRBV25-1 and TRBJ2-5, is EADIYQTPRYLVIGTGKKITLECSQTMGHDKMYWYQQDPGMELHLIHYSYGVNSTEKGDLSSESTVSRIRTEHFPLTLESARPSHTSQYLCASSVGTGATQYFGPGTRLLVL.

The table lists this clone with a few counts. Written as DNA, the CDR3 is TGTACCTCGACGGACTCCTACGAGCAGTACTTC. Residues: CTSTDSYEQYF. This sequence joins TRBV2 and TRBJ2-7; D remains unclear. The germline gives CDR1 SNHLY, CDR2 FYNNEI. The CDR3 has 11 residues.